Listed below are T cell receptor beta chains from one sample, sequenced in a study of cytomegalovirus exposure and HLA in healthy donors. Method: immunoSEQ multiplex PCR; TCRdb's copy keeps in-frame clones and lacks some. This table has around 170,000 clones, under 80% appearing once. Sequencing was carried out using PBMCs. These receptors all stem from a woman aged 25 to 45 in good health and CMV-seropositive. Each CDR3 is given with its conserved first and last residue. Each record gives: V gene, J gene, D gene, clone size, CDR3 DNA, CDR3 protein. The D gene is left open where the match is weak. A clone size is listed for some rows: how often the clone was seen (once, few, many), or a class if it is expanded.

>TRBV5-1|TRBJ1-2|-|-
TGCGCCAGCAGCACCGACAGGAACTATGGCTACACCTTC
CASSTDRNYGYTF
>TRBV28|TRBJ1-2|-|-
TGTGCCAGCAGAACGACAGTGGAATATGGCTACACCTTC
CASRTTVEYGYTF
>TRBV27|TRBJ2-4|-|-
TGTGCCAGCAGTTTATCTAGCCCACTGGGCAAAAACATTCAGTACTTC
CASSLSSPLGKNIQYF
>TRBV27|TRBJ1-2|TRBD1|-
TGTGCCAGCAGTTTATCCGGTTACAGGGGTCTCGGCTATGGCTACACCTTC
CASSLSGYRGLGYGYTF
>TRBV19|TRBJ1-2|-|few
TGTGCCAGTAGTGCGGCGGGACTCTATGGCTACACCTTC
CASSAAGLYGYTF
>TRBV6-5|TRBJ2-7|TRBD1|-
TGTGCCAGCAGGACAGGGGGCGGCGGATCCTACGAGCAGTACTTC
CASRTGGGGSYEQYF
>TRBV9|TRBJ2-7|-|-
TGTGCCAGCAGCGTAGACGAGTCCTACGAGCAGTACTTC
CASSVDESYEQYF
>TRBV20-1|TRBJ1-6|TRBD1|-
TGCAGTGCTGGGACAGGGGGCAACCTCCACTTT
CSAGTGGNLHF
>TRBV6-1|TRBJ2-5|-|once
TGTGCCAGCAGTGACCCTCTCGTCGGGGTAGAGACCCAGTACTTC
CASSDPLVGVETQYF
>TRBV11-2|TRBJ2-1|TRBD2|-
TGTGCCAGCAGCTTAGCAAGAGCGGGGGGATGGTATGAGCAGTTCTTC
CASSLARAGGWYEQFF
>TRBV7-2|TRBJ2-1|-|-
TGTGCCAGCAGCTTAGGAGGGAAAAGGGACAATGAGCAGTTCTTC
CASSLGGKRDNEQFF
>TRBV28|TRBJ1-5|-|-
TGTGCCAGCAGACTAAGGGGGATGATGATTCAGCCCCAGCATTTT
CASRLRGMMIQPQHF
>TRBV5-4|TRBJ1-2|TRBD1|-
TGTGCCAGCAGCCACAACAGGGGATCCTATGGCTACACCTTC
CASSHNRGSYGYTF
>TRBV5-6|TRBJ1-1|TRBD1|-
TGTGCCAGCAGCGTAGACAGGGGGCGCGTGAACACTGAAGCTTTCTTT
CASSVDRGRVNTEAFF
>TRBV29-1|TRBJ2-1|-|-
TGCAGCGTTGAAGAGAGCTCCTACAATGAGCAGTTCTTC
CSVEESSYNEQFF
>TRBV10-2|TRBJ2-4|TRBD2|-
TGCGCCAGCAGAGACCTGGGGACTAGCGGGAAAAACATTCAGTACTTC
CASRDLGTSGKNIQYF
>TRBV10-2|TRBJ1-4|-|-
TGCGCCAGCAGTGAGTCGACAGAACCGGGCGAAAAACTGTTTTTT
CASSESTEPGEKLFF
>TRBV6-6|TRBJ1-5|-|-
TGTGCCCCGGACAGCCCGAATCAGCCCCAGCATTTT
CAPDSPNQPQHF
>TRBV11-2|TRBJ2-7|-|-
TGTGCCAGCAGCCCTAGGCCCGGGACACTCGACGAGCAGTACTTC
CASSPRPGTLDEQYF
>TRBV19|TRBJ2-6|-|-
TGTGCCAGTAGGGGTACCGCTGGGGCCAACGCCCTGACTTTC
CASRGTAGANALTF
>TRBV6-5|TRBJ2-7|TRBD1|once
TGTGCCAGCAGTTACTCCCGACAGGGAAACTACGAGCAGTACTTC
CASSYSRQGNYEQYF
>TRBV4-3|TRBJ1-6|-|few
TGCGCCAGCAGCCAAGTGGCGGTTTTCGGCAATTCACCCCTCCACTTT
CASSQVAVFGNSPLHF
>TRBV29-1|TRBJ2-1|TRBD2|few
TGCAGCTTAAAGACTAGCGGGGGGGATAGCTCCTACAATGAGCAGTTCTTC
CSLKTSGGDSSYNEQFF
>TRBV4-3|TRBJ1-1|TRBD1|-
TGCGCCAGCAGCCATGGGGACAGGCGGAACACTGAAGCTTTCTTT
CASSHGDRRNTEAFF
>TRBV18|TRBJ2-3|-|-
TGTGCCAGCTCACCACCGGGACTTTACACAGATACGCAGTATTTT
CASSPPGLYTDTQYF
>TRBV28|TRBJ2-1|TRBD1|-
TGTGCCAGCAGTCTCCGGGACAGGGGGTTGGTTGAGCAGTTCTTC
CASSLRDRGLVEQFF
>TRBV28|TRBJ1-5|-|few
TGTGCCAGCAGTTTATATAGGGGAGGGGGTCAGCCCCAGCATTTT
CASSLYRGGGQPQHF
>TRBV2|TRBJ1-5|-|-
TGTGCCAGCAGACAGGGAAGTCAGCCCCAGCATTTT
CASRQGSQPQHF
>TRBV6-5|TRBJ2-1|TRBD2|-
TGTGCCAGCAGTTACTCGGCAGCGGGGGGTTACAATGAGCAGTTCTTC
CASSYSAAGGYNEQFF
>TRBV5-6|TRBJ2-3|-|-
TGTGCCAGCAGCTTAGGGGGGGGGCAGTATTTT
CASSLGGGQYF
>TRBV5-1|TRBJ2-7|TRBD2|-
TGCGCCAGCAGCTTGACTAGCGGGGCCTACGAGCAGTACTTC
CASSLTSGAYEQYF
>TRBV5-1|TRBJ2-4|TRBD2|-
TGCGCCAGCAGCTTGGGACTAGCGAACAGTCAGTACTTC
CASSLGLANSQYF
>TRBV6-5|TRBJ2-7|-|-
TGTGCCAGCAAGAGACAGGCCTACGAGCAGTACTTC
CASKRQAYEQYF
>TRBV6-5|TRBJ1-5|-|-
TGTGCCAGCAGTTACAGATCAGGGGCGGGTTGGCCCCAGCATTTT
CASSYRSGAGWPQHF
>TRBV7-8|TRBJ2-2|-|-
TGTGCCAGCAGCTTGAGGGTACGTCGAACCGGGGAGCTGTTTTTT
CASSLRVRRTGELFF
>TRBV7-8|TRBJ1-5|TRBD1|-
TGTGCCAGCAGCTTATCGGGACAGGGAAATCAGCCCCAGCATTTT
CASSLSGQGNQPQHF
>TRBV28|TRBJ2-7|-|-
TGTGCCAGCAGTTTGTATGGGGCGTTCTACGAGCAGTACTTC
CASSLYGAFYEQYF